The next 24 T cell receptor beta chains were all read from a single sample in a study of T-cell reconstitution after alpha-beta-depleted transplantation in children. Researchers prepared the TCRbeta library using unique molecular identifiers, the study reports. From the PCR reads, TCRdb called clonotypes with MiXCR, one entry per CDR3 protein. The sample includes approximately 350,000 distinct CDR3 sequences, roughly 16% of them seen just once. The sequencing here drew on PBMCs, mostly from graft donor cells, taken 360 days after TCRalphabeta/CD19-depleted stem cell transplant. Every receptor here comes from a male patient aged 2 to 10 who had a stem cell transplant for acute lymphoblastic leukemia, so the T cells may come from the graft donor.

Of note for this clonotype: Its ends do not fully match the called genes, so a read error is possible. V gene TRBV7-7 combines with J gene TRBJ2-1, with unresolved D. The V gene's germline CDR1 is SSHAT and CDR2 FNYEAQ (reference sequence). The CDR3 extends over 18 amino acids. The CDR3 is CASSLVSPVAKTYNEQFF. The CDR3 coding sequence is TGTGCTAGCAGCTTAGTTTCCCCCGTGGCGAAAACATACAATGAGCAGTTCTTC. The full variable domain, its missing parts supplied by reference TRBV7-7 and TRBJ2-1, is GAGVSQSPRYKVTKRGQDVTLRCDPISSHATLYWYQQALGQGPEFLTYFNYEAQPDKSGLPSDRFSAERPEGSISTLTIQRTEQRDSAMYRCASSLVSPVAKTYNEQFFGPGTRLTVL.

Ten or more counts support this clonotype. V and J are TRBV29-1 and TRBJ2-1, with D perhaps matching TRBD1 or TRBD2 (5 bases each). Trimming cost V 2 bases and J 12 bases, with 14 bases left between them. This CDR3 contains 12 residues. The germline V gene has CDR1 SQVTM and CDR2 ANQGSEA. DNA for the CDR3: TGCAGCGTTGAACTAGGACGGGGCCCGCAGTTCTTC. This codes for CSVELGRGPQFF.

The rearrangement uses TRBV5-1 and TRBJ2-7; maybe TRBD1 (5 bases). The V end lost 1 base, the J end lost 3 bases, and 8 bases lay between the germline ends. Germline CDR1 is SGHRS and CDR2 is YFSETQ. The CDR3 has 13 amino acids. DNA for the CDR3: TGCGCCAGCAGCTTGAAGGGGAACTACGAGCAGTACTTC. This encodes CASSLKGNYEQYF.

This clonotype showed up just a few times. The chain uses TRBV7-2 and TRBJ2-2; D unclear. Germline V gives CDR1 SGHTA, CDR2 FQGNSA. The CDR3 spans 13 residues. Trimming cost V 5 bases and J 3 bases, with 7 bases left between them. As DNA, the CDR3 is TGTGCCAGCAGCGCCCGATACACCGGGGAGCTGTTTTTT. Residues: CASSARYTGELFF.

This clonotype was found a few times. CDR3 sequence reads: CASSLDASGRKANEQFF. DNA for the CDR3: TGTGCCAGCAGCTTAGATGCTAGCGGGAGAAAGGCAAATGAGCAGTTCTTC. The rearrangement joins TRBV7-9 to TRBJ2-1; 10 bases match TRBD2. V was clipped by 1 base and J by 7 bases; unmatched bases: 10. CDR1 and CDR2 (germline): SEHNR, FQNEAQ (reference sequence). The CDR3 loop spans 17 amino acids.

This clonotype appeared a few times. V gene TRBV14 combines with J gene TRBJ2-3, with TRBD1 as a possible D gene (6 bases). Germline-derived CDR1 and CDR2 are SGHDN and FVKESK. V lost 1 base and J lost 10, with 15 bases in between. CDR3 length: 14 amino acids. The CDR3 DNA reads as TGTGCCAGCAGCCAAGGGGGGCTGGCGAGCTCGCAGTATTTT. This sequence encodes CASSQGGLASSQYF. The whole variable domain, remainder taken from reference TRBV14 and TRBJ2-3, is EAGVTQFPSHSVIEKGQTVTLRCDPISGHDNLYWYRRVMGKEIKFLLHFVKESKQDESGMPNNRFLAERTGGTYSTLKVQPAELEDSGVYFCASSQGGLASSQYFGPGTRLTVL.

This clonotype was observed a handful of times. V usage is TRBV9 and J usage is TRBJ2-7; 7 bases are shared with TRBD1. The junction had 2 bases not matched to a gene; V was cut back by 3 bases and J by 5 bases. The CDR3 totals 12 residues. The V gene's germline CDR1 is SGDLS and CDR2 YYNGEE. The CDR3 is CASSGQGHEQYF. Here the CDR3 DNA reads TGTGCCAGCAGCGGACAGGGCCACGAGCAGTACTTC. Together with reference TRBV9 and TRBJ2-7, the CDR3 gives the full variable domain: DSGVTQTPKHLITATGQRVTLRCSPRSGDLSVYWYQQSLDQGLQFLIQYYNGEERAKGNILERFSAQQFPDLHSELNLSSLELGDSALYFCASSGQGHEQYFGPGTRLTVT.

This clonotype was seen more than once but under ten times. The rearrangement links TRBV7-3 to TRBJ2-1; tentative D call: TRBD2 (6 bases). Germline values: CDR1 SGHTA, CDR2 FQGTGA. The CDR3 covers 14 residues. V was pared by 1 base and J by 10 bases, with 14 bases between. Written as DNA, the CDR3 is TGTGCCAGCAGCTTAATGGTAGGGACTCCGGAGCAGTTCTTC. Protein product: CASSLMVGTPEQFF.

This clonotype was seen a single time. The rearrangement uses TRBV20-1 and TRBJ1-2; D is uncertain. With 8 bases removed from V and 4 bases from J, the gap between germline ends came to 20 bases. CDR3 length: 14 residues. CDR1 and CDR2 from the germline V gene are DFQATT and SNEGSKA (reference sequence). The CDR3 here is CSPHRVQLGYGYTF. CDR3 sequence (DNA): TGCAGTCCTCATAGAGTTCAATTGGGCTATGGCTACACCTTC.

This clonotype was seen only a few times. This rearrangement joins TRBV21-1 to TRBJ2-5; the tabulated D call, TRBD1, remains unverified against the DNA. TRBV21-1 is recorded as a pseudogene. This CDR3 is built from 14 residues. The CDR3 region is CASSGGYGKETQYF. CDR3 nucleotide sequence: TGTGCCAGCAGTGGGGGGTACGGAAAAGAGACCCAGTACTTC.

There are a few counts of this clonotype. The chain recombines TRBV19 with TRBJ1-5; 7 nucleotides match TRBD1. With V trimmed by 1 base and J by 8 bases, 5 bases remained unmatched. Germline CDR1 LNHDA, CDR2 SQIVND (reference sequence). CDR3 length: 14 residues. The CDR3 sequence: CASSIGTGRKPQHF. The CDR3 DNA reads TGTGCCAGTAGTATAGGGACAGGACGAAAGCCCCAGCATTTT.

This clonotype was observed a handful of times. The J gene is TRBJ2-2, the V gene TRBV7-9; D is unclear. Germline CDR1 and CDR2: SEHNR and FQNEAQ (reference sequence). The CDR3 runs to 16 residues. Deletions cut 2 bases from V and 6 bases from J, with 16 bases between. CDR3 sequence: CASSLLLVIFSGELFF. The CDR3 bases are TGTGCCAGCAGCTTACTCCTAGTTATTTTCTCCGGGGAGCTGTTTTTT.

Only a few counts were recorded for this clonotype. The J gene is TRBJ2-5, the V gene TRBV7-2; either TRBD1 or TRBD2 may fit D (5 bases each). Germline-derived CDR1 and CDR2 are SGHTA and FQGNSA. This CDR3 has 11 amino acids. V lost 11 bases and J lost 5, with 12 bases in between. CDR3 protein: CACLWGETQYF. CDR3 DNA: TGTGCCTGCCTGTGGGGGGAGACCCAGTACTTC.

The chain joins TRBV9 to TRBJ2-5; 7 bases line up with TRBD2. CDR3 size: 15 residues. Trimming removed 0 bases from V and 5 bases from J; junction bases left unmatched: 7. Germline V lookup: CDR1 SGDLS, CDR2 YYNGEE. The CDR3, as DNA: TGTGCCAGCAGCGTAGCCGGCGGGAGAGGGGAGACCCAGTACTTC. This translates into CASSVAGGRGETQYF. Drawing the rest from reference TRBV9 and TRBJ2-5, the complete variable domain is DSGVTQTPKHLITATGQRVTLRCSPRSGDLSVYWYQQSLDQGLQFLIQYYNGEERAKGNILERFSAQQFPDLHSELNLSSLELGDSALYFCASSVAGGRGETQYFGPGTRLLVL.

This clonotype came up many times. The gene calls are TRBV12-3 or TRBV12-4 and TRBJ2-2, with 7 nucleotides matching TRBD2. The V and J ends lost 4 bases and 5 bases, in that order; junction bases with no gene match: 10. The CDR3 covers 16 residues. The CDR3, as DNA: TGTGCCAGCAGTTCACAACCGGGACTACAAACCGGGGAGCTGTTTTTT. Its protein product is CASSSQPGLQTGELFF.

The table lists this clonotype with a few counts. V gene TRBV7-8 combines with J gene TRBJ1-1, with D uncertain. The germline gives CDR1 SGHVS, CDR2 FQNEAQ. Trimming removed 1 base at V and 0 bases at J, with 12 bases between. There are 16 residues in the CDR3. CDR3 loop: CASSLGTRFLNTEAFF. The DNA of the CDR3 is TGTGCCAGCAGCTTAGGGACCAGATTCCTGAACACTGAAGCTTTCTTT.

This chain uses TRBV9 with TRBJ2-2; D is unresolved. The V end was cut by 4 bases, the J end by 5 bases, with 12 bases between. Per the germline V gene, CDR1 is SGDLS and CDR2 is YYNGEE. The CDR3 sequence is 14 residues long. The CDR3 is CASSSRVETGELFF. The CDR3 DNA is TGTGCCAGCAGCTCCCGGGTTGAGACCGGGGAGCTGTTTTTT.

The chain combines TRBV12-3 or TRBV12-4 with TRBJ1-1; 11 bases line up with TRBD1. J was trimmed by 5 bases and V by 1 base; bases with no gene match: 3. The CDR3 has 15 amino acids. CDR3 residues: CASSLGGQGVTEAFF. DNA of the CDR3: TGTGCCAGCAGTTTAGGGGGACAGGGGGTGACTGAAGCTTTCTTT.

In its sample, this clonotype was seen a few times. The V call is TRBV28, the J call TRBJ2-7, with D tentatively TRBD1 (6 bases). The CDR3 runs to 14 residues. The germline V and J ends were trimmed by 4 bases and 7 bases, with 17 bases remaining between them. In germline, CDR1 is MDHEN, CDR2 SYDVKM. CDR3 in DNA: TGTGCCAGCAGTTCACAGGGTTTCCGCGTGGAGCAGTACTTC. It encodes CASSSQGFRVEQYF.

The rearrangement links TRBV5-1 to TRBJ2-1, with D possibly matching TRBD2 (5 bases). Trimming cost V 3 bases and J 4 bases, with 11 bases left between them. CDR1 is SGHRS and CDR2 is YFSETQ in the germline V gene. The CDR3 contains 14 residues. CDR3 sequence: CASSSIGGYNEQFF. CDR3 DNA: TGCGCCAGCAGCTCGATCGGCGGGTACAATGAGCAGTTCTTC.

This clonotype was picked up a small number of times. The rearrangement links TRBV20-1 to TRBJ1-1; possibly TRBD1 for D (5 bases). There are 12 residues in the CDR3. In germline, CDR1 is DFQATT, CDR2 SNEGSKA (reference sequence). V lost 4 bases, J lost 10 bases, and 16 bases lay in between. CDR3 DNA sequence: TGCAGTGCTACCGGAGTTCGGGGCACAGCTTTCTTT. It yields the protein CSATGVRGTAFF.

The chain carries TRBV27 and TRBJ2-1; no reliable D call. Germline V gene data show CDR1 as MNHEY and CDR2 as SMNVEV (reference sequence). This CDR3 has 14 amino acids. Trimming pared 6 bases from V and 7 bases from J, leaving 16 bases between. DNA for the CDR3: TGTGCCAGCAGCCCGCTCCCTCGAAGGAATGAGCAGTTCTTC. Amino acids: CASSPLPRRNEQFF.

This clonotype occurred a few times. J is TRBJ2-5 and V is TRBV2, with 8 bases that match TRBD2. The V gene end was trimmed by 4 bases and the J gene end by 1 base; junction bases not matched to a gene: 8. Germline V gives CDR1 SNHLY, CDR2 FYNNEI. The CDR3 has 16 amino acids. Here the CDR3 reads CASSVFAGGGQETQYF. The CDR3 DNA reads as TGTGCCAGCAGTGTATTCGCGGGAGGAGGCCAAGAGACCCAGTACTTC.

This clonotype has ten or more counts. The CDR3 sequence is CASSLNRDIYEQYF. CDR3 nucleotide sequence: TGTGCCAGCAGTTTAAACAGGGATATATACGAGCAGTACTTC. The chain links TRBV12-3 or TRBV12-4 to TRBJ2-7; D is perhaps TRBD1 (6 bases). V shed 2 bases and J shed 4 bases, with 12 bases lying between them. The CDR3 runs 14 residues.